These 2 T cell receptor beta chains came from one sample sequenced in a study of cytomegalovirus exposure and HLA in healthy donors. Primers for the PCR totalled 60 Vbeta and 13 Jbeta. The data were produced by immunoSEQ multiplex PCR, yet TCRdb's version contains in-frame clones alone and is incomplete. The data hold some 190,000 clones, with roughly 82% observed a single time. Sequencing was carried out using PBMCs. These receptors came from a man aged 35 to 55 in good health and CMV-seronegative.

The chain links TRBV7-2 to TRBJ1-1; 9 nucleotides line up with TRBD1. Unmatched junction bases numbered 9, after V lost 2 bases and J lost 5 bases. Per the germline V gene, CDR1 is SGHTA and CDR2 is FQGNSA. The CDR3 runs to 16 residues. The CDR3 coding sequence is TGTGCCAGCAGCTTAACAGGGGGCAGGGTAGGGACTGAAGCTTTCTTT. This encodes CASSLTGGRVGTEAFF.

The rearrangement joins TRBV18 to TRBJ1-2; 11 nucleotides match TRBD1. Trimming at V came to 6 bases and at J to 2 bases, leaving 8 bases not matched to a gene. Germline V gives CDR1 KGHSH, CDR2 LQKENI. The CDR3 spans 16 residues. For the CDR3, the DNA is TGTGCCAGCTCCCTCGGACAGGGGGCATCGAACTATGGCTACACCTTC. Translated: CASSLGQGASNYGYTF.